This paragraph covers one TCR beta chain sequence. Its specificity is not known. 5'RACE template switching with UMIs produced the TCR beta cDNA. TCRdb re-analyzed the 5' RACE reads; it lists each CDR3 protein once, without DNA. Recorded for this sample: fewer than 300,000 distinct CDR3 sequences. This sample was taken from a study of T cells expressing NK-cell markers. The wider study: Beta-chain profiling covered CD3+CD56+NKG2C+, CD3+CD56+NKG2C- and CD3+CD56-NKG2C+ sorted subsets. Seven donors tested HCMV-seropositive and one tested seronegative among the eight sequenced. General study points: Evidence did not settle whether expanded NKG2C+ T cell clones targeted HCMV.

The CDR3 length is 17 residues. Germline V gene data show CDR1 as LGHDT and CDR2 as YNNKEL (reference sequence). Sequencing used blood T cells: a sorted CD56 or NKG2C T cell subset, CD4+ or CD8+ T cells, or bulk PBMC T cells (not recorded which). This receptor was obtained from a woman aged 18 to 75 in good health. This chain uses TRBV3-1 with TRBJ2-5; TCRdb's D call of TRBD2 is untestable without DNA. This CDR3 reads CASSQVAGLRVQETQYF.